Listed below are T cell receptor beta chains from one sample, sequenced in a study of neurological immune-mediated disorders. MiXCR, applied by TCRdb to the 5' RACE reads, yields one record per CDR3 protein. The sample lists 80,000 to 100,000 distinct CDR3 sequences, 5% to 6% occurring once. The material sequenced was PBMCs. These receptor sequences come from a woman aged 60-75 years with multiple sclerosis. Each CDR3 is given with its conserved first and last residue. The D gene is left open where the match is weak. Clone size is given for some rows only: seen once, a few or many times, or a class if the clone is expanded.

>TRBV20-1|many|TRBJ1-5|TRBD1
CSARDWANRGNQPQHF
TGCAGTGCTAGAGATTGGGCAAACAGGGGGAATCAGCCCCAGCATTTT
>TRBV10-3|many|TRBJ1-2|.
CAISGTGNGGNYGYTF
TGTGCCATCAGTGGGACGGGAAACGGAGGGAACTATGGCTACACCTTC
>TRBV20-1|many|TRBJ1-1|TRBD1
CSASARTGFNTEAFF
TGCAGTGCTAGTGCCCGGACAGGATTCAACACTGAAGCTTTCTTT
>TRBV20-1|many|TRBJ1-4|TRBD1
CSARDRGPYEKLFF
TGCAGTGCGCGGGACAGGGGGCCGTATGAAAAACTGTTTTTT
>TRBV4-1|many|TRBJ2-3|TRBD2
CASSRAGGSTDTQYF
TGCGCCAGCAGCCGAGCGGGGGGGTCCACAGATACGCAGTATTTT
>TRBV7-9|many|TRBJ1-2|TRBD1
CASSPTGDGYTF
TGTGCCAGCAGCCCAACAGGGGATGGCTACACCTTC
>TRBV6-5|many|TRBJ2-7|TRBD1
CASSLQGLSYEQYF
TGTGCCAGCAGTTTACAGGGGCTATCCTACGAGCAGTACTTC
>TRBV6-6|few|TRBJ2-7|.
CASSYSRGRSYEQYF
TGTGCCAGCAGTTACTCGCGCGGTCGTTCCTACGAGCAGTACTTC
>TRBV12-3/TRBV12-4|many|TRBJ1-2|TRBD1
CASSIGQGNYGYTF
TGTGCCAGCAGCATCGGACAGGGCAACTATGGCTACACCTTC
>TRBV5-1|many|TRBJ2-1|.
CASGKGYNEQFF
TGCGCCAGCGGAAAGGGGTACAATGAGCAGTTCTTC
>TRBV5-6|many|TRBJ1-1|TRBD1
CASSFRGVGGGTEAFF
TGTGCCAGCAGCTTCAGGGGGGTTGGTGGTGGAACTGAAGCTTTCTTT
>TRBV12-3/TRBV12-4|.|TRBJ2-5|.
CASSLKGDQLGVKETQYF
TGTGCCAGCAGTTTGAAAGGGGACCAACTGGGCGTTAAAGAGACCCAGTACTTC